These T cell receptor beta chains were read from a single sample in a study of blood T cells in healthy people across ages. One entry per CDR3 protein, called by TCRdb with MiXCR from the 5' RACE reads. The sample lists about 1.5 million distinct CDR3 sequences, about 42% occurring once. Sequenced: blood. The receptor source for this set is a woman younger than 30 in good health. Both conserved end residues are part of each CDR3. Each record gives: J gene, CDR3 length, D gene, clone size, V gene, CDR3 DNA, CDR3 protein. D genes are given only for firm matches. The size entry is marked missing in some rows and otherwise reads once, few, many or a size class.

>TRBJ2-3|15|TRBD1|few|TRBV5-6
TGTGCCAGCAGCTCCGCCGGGACAGGGGATGAAACGCAGTATTTT
CASSSAGTGDETQYF
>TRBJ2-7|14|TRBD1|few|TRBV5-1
TGCGCCAGCAGCAACGGACAGGGGCCCTACGAGCAGTACTTC
CASSNGQGPYEQYF
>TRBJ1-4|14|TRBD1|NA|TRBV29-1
TGCAGCGTTGCCCCAGGGGGCACTAATGAAAAACTGTTTTTT
CSVAPGGTNEKLFF
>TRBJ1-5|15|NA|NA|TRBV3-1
TGTGCCAGCAGCCAAACGGGACACGAGAATCAGCCCCAGCATTTT
CASSQTGHENQPQHF
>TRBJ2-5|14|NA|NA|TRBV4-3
TGCGCCAGCAGCTCGGACCCGCGGGGAGAGACCCAGTACTTC
CASSSDPRGETQYF
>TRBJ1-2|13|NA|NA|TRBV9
TGTGCCAGCAGCGTAGATACAGAGAATGGCTACACCTTC
CASSVDTENGYTF
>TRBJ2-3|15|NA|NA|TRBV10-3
TGTGCCATCGCGCGGATGGTAGGGGGCACAGATACGCAGTATTTT
CAIARMVGGTDTQYF
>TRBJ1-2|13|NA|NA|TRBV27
TGTGCCAGCAGTAAACAGGGTTCCTATGGCTACACCTTC
CASSKQGSYGYTF
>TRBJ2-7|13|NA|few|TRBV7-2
TGTGCCAGCAGCTTAGCCGGGCAGTACGAGCAGTACTTC
CASSLAGQYEQYF
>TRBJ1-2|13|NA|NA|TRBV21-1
TGTGCCAGCAGCAAACAGGGGAACTATGGCTACACCTTC
CASSKQGNYGYTF
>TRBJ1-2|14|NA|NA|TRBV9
TGTGCCAGCAGCCCAGCGACGGGTAACTATGGCTACACCTTC
CASSPATGNYGYTF
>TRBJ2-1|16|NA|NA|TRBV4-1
TGCGCCAGCAGCCAAGAGGTAGCGGTCCGAAGGAATGAGCAGTTCTTC
CASSQEVAVRRNEQFF
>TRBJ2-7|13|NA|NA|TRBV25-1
TGTGCCAGCAGTGAGGTCGGAACCTACGACCAGTACTTC
CASSEVGTYDQYF
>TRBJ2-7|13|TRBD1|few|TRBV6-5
TGTGCCAGCCGCCGGGACAGACTCTACGAGCAGTACTTC
CASRRDRLYEQYF
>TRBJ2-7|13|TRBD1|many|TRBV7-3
TGTGCCAGCAGCGATAGACAGGGCTACGAGCAGTACTTC
CASSDRQGYEQYF
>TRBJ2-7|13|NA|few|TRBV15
TGTGCCACCAGCATCTGGGGAACCTACGAGCAGTACTTC
CATSIWGTYEQYF
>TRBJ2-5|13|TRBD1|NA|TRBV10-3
TGTGCCATTGGGGGACAGGGGCCAGGAGAGCAGTACTTC
CAIGGQGPGEQYF
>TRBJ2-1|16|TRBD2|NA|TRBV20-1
TGCAGTGCTAGAGATTCTAGCGGGAGGGCCTACAATGAGCAGTTCTTC
CSARDSSGRAYNEQFF
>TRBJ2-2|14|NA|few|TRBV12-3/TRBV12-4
TGTGCCAGCACAGAACACCTTCCCGCCGGGGAGCTGTTTTTT
CASTEHLPAGELFF
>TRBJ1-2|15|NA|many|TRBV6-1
TGTGCCAGCAGTGAAGGTGGGGCGTCCTCCTATGGCTACACCTTC
CASSEGGASSYGYTF
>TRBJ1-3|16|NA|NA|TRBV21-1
TGTGCCAGCAGCACCCCCTGTGGAGGTTCTGGAAACACCATATATTTT
CASSTPCGGSGNTIYF
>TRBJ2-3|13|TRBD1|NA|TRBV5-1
TGCGCCAGCAGCTCGGGACAGGGGGCTACGCAGTATTTT
CASSSGQGATQYF
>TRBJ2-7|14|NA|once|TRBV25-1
TGTGCCAGCAGTAGGGCAGGTAAATACAATGAGCAGTACTTC
CASSRAGKYNEQYF
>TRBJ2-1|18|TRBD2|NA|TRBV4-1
TGCGCCAGCAGCCGTGCTCCCGAATTAGCGGGGGGGTACAATGAGCAGTTCTTC
CASSRAPELAGGYNEQFF
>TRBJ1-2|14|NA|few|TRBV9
TGTGCCAGCAGCCCGTGGGAGGGCAACTATGGCTACACCTTC
CASSPWEGNYGYTF
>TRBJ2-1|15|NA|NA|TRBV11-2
TGTGCCAGCAGCTTAGAGCGGGCGAGGCACAATGAGCAGTTCTTC
CASSLERARHNEQFF
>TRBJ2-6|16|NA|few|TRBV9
TGTGCCAGCAGCGCACAGGTGCTAAGTGGGGCCAACGTCCTGACTTTC
CASSAQVLSGANVLTF